Described below is a single TCR beta chain sequence and its context. Its antigen is unidentified. The data were taken from a study of T cells expressing NK-cell markers. On the study more broadly: Sequencing of TCR beta repertoires drew on sorted CD3+CD56+NKG2C+, CD3+CD56+NKG2C- and CD3+CD56-NKG2C+ T cells. Serological testing identified seven of the eight sequenced donors as HCMV-seropositive and one as seronegative. The study, taken as a whole, reports: Dominant NKG2C+ clonotypes in about 6 donors made up roughly 1.0-7.0% of CD8+ T cells.

This CDR3 has 14 residues. Germline CDR1 is MNHEY and CDR2 is SVGAGI. TCRdb reworked the 5' RACE reads into one entry per CDR3 protein, no DNA. Its clone listing holds fewer than 550,000 distinct CDR3 sequences. The sample was blood T cells: a sorted CD56 or NKG2C T cell subset, CD4+ or CD8+ T cells, or bulk PBMC T cells (not recorded which). The origin of this receptor is a woman in her forties or fifties in good health. The chain recombines TRBV6-5 with TRBJ2-5; TCRdb's D call, TRBD1, is unchecked because there is no DNA. This chain's CDR3 is CASSIDRAGETQYF.